The entry below describes one TCR beta chain. Its antigen is not yet known. No qualities accompany the bases; no much larger clone lies one base away. The immunoSEQ kit was used, according to the manufacturer's recommendations, to generate TCR beta libraries from genomic DNA. For library preparation, a first multiplex PCR was performed with proprietary primers, followed by a second PCR in which unique barcodes were added, and bead cleanups were performed after each round. A kit-provided positive control reaction and a negative control reaction were included in every sample batch. The final libraries were assessed on an Agilent 4200 TapeStation D1000 ScreenTape, pooled by volume, and quantified by qPCR. Sequencing was performed on an Illumina NextSeq500 with a MidOutput 150-cycle cartridge, and 156 Read1 and 15 Index1 cycles were run with kit custom primers. The pooled library was loaded at 1.0 pM, and about 20% PhiX control was spiked in. For the original study's pipeline: Vendor-processed data were analyzed in R, with a clonotype defined as all T cells sharing the same CDR3 nucleotide sequence. For clone abundance analyses, frequencies were normalized to the 10,000 most abundant clones per sample. Public T cell clones, which averaged fewer than five per sample, were removed prior to analysis. Tumor-enriched clonotypes and baseline blood-enriched clonotypes were defined as those with an abundance difference of at least 32-fold between compartments. A beta-binomial differential abundance model was used to identify clonotypes that expanded or contracted between blood time points. Tumor-blood repertoire similarity was measured with the Baroni-Urbani and Buser coefficient, and group comparisons used two-tailed Wilcoxon tests in R. TCRdb's version of the immuneACCESS table is confined to in-frame rearrangements and falls short of the full clone set. An unresolved V gene accounts for under half of the shortfall where checked; the remainder is of unknown origin. That table supplies the V and J calls and clone size; D and trimming were determined from the DNA. The sample includes around 140,000 clones, with roughly 85% observed a single time. Clones ranked in the top ten supply approximately 24% of the sample.

The data derive from a study of radiation and T cells in renal cell carcinoma (TCRdb year 2020). With respect to the entire study: The samples were drawn from a clinical trial, where primary renal cell carcinomas were treated with 15 Gy of stereotactic body radiation therapy and then removed by nephrectomy 4 weeks afterward. In total, 50 to 60 samples, comprising around 26 tumors and 27 peripheral blood samples, were subjected to TCR beta sequencing. Across all 53 samples, over 4,000,000 unique CDR3 nucleotide sequences encoding about 2.4 million unique CDR3 amino acid sequences were identified.

What the research found in general, with its limitations: An increase in top tumor clonotypes in blood was observed from baseline to 2 weeks post-radiation, followed by contraction by 4 weeks, which was taken to suggest transient expansion of tumor-resident clones. Effects of radiation dose or scheduling on the TCR repertoire could not be addressed with the single-armed trial design. Dynamics of the blood repertoire were not tracked past 4 weeks after treatment. No pretreatment tumor biopsies were available, so the baseline intratumoral presence of clonotypes could not be determined.

The V end loses 0 bases and the J end loses 6 bases, and a stretch of 11 bases separates them. Via the germline V gene, CDR1 is SGHRS and CDR2 YFSETQ. Inclusive of the bounding cysteine and phenylalanine, the CDR3 is 14 residues long. Kept here is only the CDR3 DNA, which spans 42 bases and is read in frame from base 1. The time point label of this sample denotes: baseline pretreatment blood. The treatment or condition label of this sample denotes: 15 Gy SBRT to primary tumor, nephrectomy 4 weeks later. To follow tumor-enriched clonotypes, peripheral blood was collected serially from radiation-treated patients at baseline and again at 2 weeks and 4 weeks after SBRT. Renal cell carcinoma with clear cell pathology was present in all patients. Genomic DNA for TCR sequencing was prepared using the QIAamp DNA Blood Mini Kit (Qiagen). The analyses included just those samples that passed every quality control check.

The receptor comes from a woman between 45 and 65 years old with renal cell carcinoma. This specimen consisted of blood, obtained from a patient whose treatment included radiotherapy and nephrectomy. In this chain, TRBV5-1 is recombined with TRBJ2-3; TRBD2 is a possible D gene, resting on 6 matching bases. The CDR3 loop reads CASSLAAGIDTQYF. The base sequence is TGCGCCAGCAGCTTGGCCGCGGGGATCGATACGCAGTATTTT.